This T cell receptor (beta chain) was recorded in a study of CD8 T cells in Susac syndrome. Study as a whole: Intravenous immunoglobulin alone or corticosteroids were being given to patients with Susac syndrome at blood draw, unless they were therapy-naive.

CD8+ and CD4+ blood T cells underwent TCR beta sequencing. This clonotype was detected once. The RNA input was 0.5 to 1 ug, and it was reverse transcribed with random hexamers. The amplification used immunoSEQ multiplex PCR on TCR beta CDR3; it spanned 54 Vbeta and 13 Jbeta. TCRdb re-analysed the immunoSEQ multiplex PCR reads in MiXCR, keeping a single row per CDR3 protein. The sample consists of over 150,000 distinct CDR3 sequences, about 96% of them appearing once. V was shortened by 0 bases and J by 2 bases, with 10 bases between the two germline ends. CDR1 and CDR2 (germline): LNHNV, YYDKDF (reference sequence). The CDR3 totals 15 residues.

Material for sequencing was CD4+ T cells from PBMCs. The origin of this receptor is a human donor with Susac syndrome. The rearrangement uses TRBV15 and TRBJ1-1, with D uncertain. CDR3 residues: CATSRDSRFNTEAFF. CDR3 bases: TGTGCCACCAGCAGAGATAGTAGGTTCAACACTGAAGCTTTCTTT.